One and the same sample provided the 3 T cell receptor beta chains below, sequenced in a study of cytomegalovirus exposure and HLA in healthy donors. PCR employed 60 Vbeta and 13 Jbeta primers. TCRdb's table, derived via immunoSEQ multiplex PCR, lists solely in-frame clones and lacks some. The profile covers roughly 180,000 clones, with about 75% appearing a single time and 2.5% taken by the ten largest. Material for sequencing was PBMCs. All receptors derive from a female donor in good health and CMV-seronegative.

The V and J genes are TRBV9 and TRBJ2-7; D unresolved. The CDR3 runs to 14 residues. Between the trimmed V and J ends, which lost 0 bases and 0 bases, there was a span of 7 bases. Germline-derived CDR1 and CDR2 are SGDLS and YYNGEE. CDR3 sequence reads: CASSVAQISYEQYF. The CDR3 DNA follows: TGTGCCAGCAGCGTAGCACAGATCTCCTACGAGCAGTACTTC.

The J gene is TRBJ2-7, the V gene TRBV25-1; D might be TRBD1 (5 bases). Germline-derived CDR1 and CDR2 are MGHDK and SYGVNS. The CDR3 consists of 15 residues. V was cut by 3 bases and J by 3 bases, with 15 bases left in between. Here the CDR3 reads CASSEMDTGGYEQYF. Written as DNA, the CDR3 is TGTGCCAGCAGTGAGATGGACACGGGTGGCTACGAGCAGTACTTC.

This clone was observed a handful of times. The CDR3 DNA is TGCGCCAGCAGCCAAGAAGAGACGGGAATCTATGGCTACACCTTC. Translating gives CASSQEETGIYGYTF. The chain uses TRBV4-1 and TRBJ1-2, with no clear D. Trimming removed 0 bases from V and 4 bases from J, with 12 bases in between. The CDR3 consists of 15 residues. Germline V gene lookup returns CDR1 MGHRA and CDR2 YSYEKL.